Below are 13 T cell receptor beta chains sequenced from a single sample in a study of blood T cell repertoires in COVID-19. This table comes from immunoSEQ multiplex PCR, and its TCRdb copy is limited to in-frame clones, with some not included. The profile covers around 300,000 clones, with 75% to 90% appearing a single time and under 3% taken by the ten largest. Sequencing was performed on PBMCs or T cells enriched from blood (not recorded which). The source is a young woman who had recovered from COVID-19.

The chain is built from TRBV28 and TRBJ2-4; TRBD1 might be the D (8 bases). Germline V lookup: CDR1 MDHEN, CDR2 SYDVKM. This CDR3 has 12 residues. V lost 4 bases and J 10 bases, leaving 11 bases between the germline ends. CDR3 DNA sequence: TGTGCCAGCAGTTACAGGGGGGGTATTCAGTACTTC. Translation gives CASSYRGGIQYF.

This rearrangement joins TRBV19 to TRBJ1-4, with D possibly matching TRBD1 (5 bases). The germline V and J ends were trimmed by 6 bases and 2 bases, with 16 bases remaining between them. Germline-derived CDR1 and CDR2 are LNHDA and SQIVND (reference sequence). The CDR3 is 16 amino acids. The CDR3, as DNA: TGTGCCAGTAGGTCAGGGTGGGGATCGACTAATGAAAAACTGTTTTTT. Translated: CASRSGWGSTNEKLFF.

The chain carries TRBV27 and TRBJ1-5; 7 bases fit TRBD1. Germline V gene sequence: CDR1 MNHEY, CDR2 SMNVEV (reference sequence). The CDR3 sequence is 13 residues long. Trimming cost V 5 bases and J 7 bases; bases outside gene matches: 5. In DNA, the CDR3 is TGTGCCAGCAGTGCACAGGGGCACCAGCCCCAGCATTTT. Amino acids: CASSAQGHQPQHF.

The chain couples TRBV19 to TRBJ1-1; 8 bases match TRBD1. J lost 2 bases, V lost 5 bases, and 7 bases had no gene match. Germline CDR1 and CDR2: LNHDA and SQIVND (reference sequence). This CDR3 has 15 residues. The CDR3 loop reads CASSLRTGINTEAFF. The CDR3 nucleotides are TGTGCCAGTAGTCTGCGGACAGGGATAAACACTGAAGCTTTCTTT.

This chain uses TRBV7-9 with TRBJ2-7, with D unclear. The length of the CDR3 is 13 residues. Germline V gene data show CDR1 as SEHNR and CDR2 as FQNEAQ (reference sequence). Trimming left V 5 bases short and J 0 bases short, with 8 bases between. CDR3 loop: CASSPISSYEQYF. The CDR3 DNA is TGTGCCAGCAGCCCTATTAGCTCCTACGAGCAGTACTTC. The full variable domain, with the rest looked up from reference TRBV7-9 and TRBJ2-7, is DTGVSQNPRHKITKRGQNVTFRCDPISEHNRLYWYRQTLGQGPEFLTYFQNEAQLEKSRLLSDRFSAERPKGSFSTLEIQRTEQGDSAMYLCASSPISSYEQYFGPGTRLTVT.

This chain uses TRBV7-3 with TRBJ2-3; maybe TRBD1 (6 bases). Germline loops: CDR1 SGHTA, CDR2 FQGTGA. This CDR3 has 16 residues. Trimming cost V 0 bases and J 6 bases, with 16 bases left between them. The CDR3 DNA is TGTGCCAGCAGCTTAACGTCCTCAGGGGTCGAGGATACGCAGTATTTT. This codes for CASSLTSSGVEDTQYF. The whole variable domain, filled in from reference TRBV7-3 and TRBJ2-3, reads GAGVSQTPSNKVTEKGKYVELRCDPISGHTALYWYRQSLGQGPEFLIYFQGTGAADDSGLPNDRFFAVRPEGSVSTLKIQRTERGDSAVYLCASSLTSSGVEDTQYFGPGTRLTVL.

This sequence joins TRBV5-6 and TRBJ2-5; the match to TRBD2 covers 7 bases. Trimming removed 2 bases from V and 1 base from J; junction bases left unmatched: 2. CDR1 SGHDT and CDR2 YYEEEE come from the germline V gene. The CDR3 extends over 14 amino acids. CDR3 DNA sequence: TGTGCCAGCAGCTTAGGACTAGTCCAAGAGACCCAGTACTTC. Its translation: CASSLGLVQETQYF.

This chain joins TRBV2 and TRBJ2-7; 9 nucleotides align to TRBD2. Germline-derived CDR1 and CDR2 are SNHLY and FYNNEI. With 6 bases clipped from V and 3 bases from J, the junction kept 18 bases outside the gene matches. The CDR3 covers 18 residues. This CDR3 is CASRHTTTFLAGIYEQYF. The CDR3 DNA reads TGTGCCAGCAGGCATACGACCACGTTTCTAGCGGGGATCTACGAGCAGTACTTC. The complete variable domain, with remaining parts taken from reference TRBV2 and TRBJ2-7, reads EPEVTQTPSHQVTQMGQEVILRCVPISNHLYFYWYRQILGQKVEFLVSFYNNEISEKSEIFDDQFSVERPDGSNFTLKIRSTKLEDSAMYFCASRHTTTFLAGIYEQYFGPGTRLTVT.

The chain employs TRBV10-3 and TRBJ2-5; 12 positions agree with TRBD2. The CDR3 is 16 amino acids. Germline CDR1 and CDR2: ENHRY and SYGVKD. The J segment lost 2 bases and the V segment lost 4 bases, leaving 5 bases of the junction unmatched. The CDR3 is CAISATSGGFQETQYF. CDR3 coding DNA: TGTGCCATCAGTGCCACTAGCGGGGGGTTTCAAGAGACCCAGTACTTC.

V is TRBV3-1 (or the pseudogene TRBV3-2) and J is TRBJ2-7; 8 positions match TRBD1. V shed 1 base, J shed 4 bases, and the junction held 3 bases outside the gene matches. The CDR3 is 14 amino acids. The V gene's germline CDR1 is LGHDT and CDR2 YNNKEL (reference sequence). In DNA, the CDR3 is TGTGCCAGCAGCCAAGCTTACAGGGGGTACGAGCAGTACTTC. This translates into CASSQAYRGYEQYF.

The chain recombines TRBV6-5 with TRBJ1-2, with 8 bases identical to TRBD1. CDR1 is MNHEY, CDR2 SVGAGI, per germline. V shed 5 bases and J 0 bases; nucleotides not matched to a gene: 5. CDR3 length: 15 residues. The CDR3 DNA sequence: TGTGCCAGCAGTAGGACAGGGCCAGCTAACTATGGCTACACCTTC. It codes for CASSRTGPANYGYTF.

The J gene is TRBJ1-2, the V gene TRBV12-3 or TRBV12-4; no definite D call. V gave up 3 bases and J gave up 7 bases, with 12 bases separating them. The CDR3 is 13 amino acids. This chain's CDR3 is CASSFEQYGGYTF. DNA for the CDR3: TGTGCCAGCAGTTTTGAGCAATACGGTGGCTACACCTTC.

V is TRBV5-1 and J is TRBJ1-6; D gene uncertain. The CDR3 has 14 residues. Between the trimmed V and J ends, which lost 4 bases and 5 bases, there was a span of 10 bases. Looked up from germline, CDR1 is SGHRS and CDR2 is YFSETQ. The CDR3 DNA sequence: TGCGCCAGCAGCCACCATCAGGATAATTCACCCCTCCACTTT. Protein: CASSHHQDNSPLHF.